Listed below are T cell receptor beta chains from one sample, sequenced in a study of T cell changes during pregnancy in multiple sclerosis. Using immunoSEQ multiplex PCR, the repertoire was profiled, and TCRdb retains in-frame clones only, with some absent. Altogether 44,000 or so clones are present, around 90% being singletons, with the ten largest covering 1.3% to 1.5%. This sample comprised peripheral blood, obtained in the first trimester of pregnancy. The receptors originated from a female donor in good health, enrolled as a control in a pregnancy study. CDR3s include the opening cysteine and the closing phenylalanine or tryptophan. D genes are given only for firm matches.

j_call: TRBJ1-3; d_call: NA; v_call: TRBV11-2; cdr3_aa: CASRPDGASGNTIYF
j_call: TRBJ2-7; d_call: TRBD1; v_call: TRBV15; cdr3_aa: CATSQPGQDVYEQYF
j_call: TRBJ2-7; d_call: TRBD1; v_call: TRBV28; cdr3_aa: CASDKFGTGQEQYF
j_call: TRBJ1-1; d_call: NA; v_call: TRBV7-3; cdr3_aa: CASSLRPDSSTEAFF
j_call: TRBJ1-4; d_call: TRBD1; v_call: TRBV9; cdr3_aa: CASSGGQGAGEKLFF
j_call: TRBJ1-2; d_call: NA; v_call: TRBV6-1; cdr3_aa: CASSETSNYGYTF
j_call: TRBJ2-2; d_call: TRBD2; v_call: TRBV5-1; cdr3_aa: CASSGSGGLNTGELFF
j_call: TRBJ2-7; d_call: TRBD2; v_call: TRBV29-1; cdr3_aa: CSVGLAGEGVQYF
j_call: TRBJ2-2; d_call: TRBD2; v_call: TRBV28; cdr3_aa: CASSRVSGGSTGELFF
j_call: TRBJ2-7; d_call: TRBD1; v_call: TRBV6-1; cdr3_aa: CASSLDRVYEQYF
j_call: TRBJ2-7; d_call: NA; v_call: TRBV7-2; cdr3_aa: CASSLFPRHDAYEQYF
j_call: TRBJ2-1; d_call: NA; v_call: TRBV7-9; cdr3_aa: CASSLNGGGEMNEQFF
j_call: TRBJ1-2; d_call: NA; v_call: TRBV28; cdr3_aa: CASSSVVINYGYTF
j_call: TRBJ2-6; d_call: NA; v_call: TRBV12-1; cdr3_aa: CASSLSEAINVPFSGANVLTF
j_call: TRBJ1-3; d_call: NA; v_call: TRBV2; cdr3_aa: CASRRRDIAGNTIYF
j_call: TRBJ2-3; d_call: TRBD2; v_call: TRBV15; cdr3_aa: CATSRKLAGAPGIDPLDFHTQYF
j_call: TRBJ2-7; d_call: TRBD1; v_call: TRBV6-6; cdr3_aa: CASSYLGQGLSYEQYF
j_call: TRBJ2-7; d_call: TRBD2; v_call: TRBV7-2; cdr3_aa: CASSLDLAGGLSSTYF
j_call: TRBJ2-4; d_call: TRBD1; v_call: TRBV30; cdr3_aa: CAWTRTGGDTDIQYF
j_call: TRBJ2-7; d_call: NA; v_call: TRBV30; cdr3_aa: CAWSVGGFEQYF
j_call: TRBJ2-7; d_call: TRBD2; v_call: TRBV27; cdr3_aa: CASRQAGGPDEQYF
j_call: TRBJ2-6; d_call: TRBD1; v_call: TRBV19; cdr3_aa: CASSIRDRGYSGANVLTF
j_call: TRBJ2-1; d_call: NA; v_call: TRBV19; cdr3_aa: CASSISGSSYNEQFF
j_call: TRBJ2-3; d_call: TRBD2; v_call: TRBV4-2; cdr3_aa: CASSQGNSGSTDTQYF
j_call: TRBJ2-1; d_call: NA; v_call: TRBV18; cdr3_aa: CASSLGGINEQFF
j_call: TRBJ2-7; d_call: TRBD2; v_call: TRBV7-8; cdr3_aa: CASSWGTSGGPISYEQYF
j_call: TRBJ2-7; d_call: NA; v_call: TRBV6-5; cdr3_aa: CASSSKPGLFLYEQYF
j_call: TRBJ2-7; d_call: TRBD2; v_call: TRBV9; cdr3_aa: CASSPHPGTNVYEQYF
j_call: TRBJ2-3; d_call: TRBD2; v_call: TRBV6-4; cdr3_aa: CARTHEFCGRAGADTQYF
j_call: TRBJ1-1; d_call: TRBD1; v_call: TRBV2; cdr3_aa: CASSKGEGANTEAFF
j_call: TRBJ1-1; d_call: NA; v_call: TRBV6-5; cdr3_aa: CASSYSGVTEAFF
j_call: TRBJ1-2; d_call: NA; v_call: TRBV9; cdr3_aa: CASSVGDTVLRGYTF
j_call: TRBJ1-1; d_call: TRBD1; v_call: TRBV5-4; cdr3_aa: CASSSTGETEAFF
j_call: TRBJ1-5; d_call: TRBD1; v_call: TRBV2; cdr3_aa: CASRDSGGWNQPQHF
j_call: TRBJ2-3; d_call: TRBD2; v_call: TRBV6-1; cdr3_aa: CASSEQAGSTDTQYF
j_call: TRBJ1-3; d_call: TRBD1; v_call: TRBV15; cdr3_aa: CATSRPQGAGPATGNTIYF
j_call: TRBJ2-5; d_call: NA; v_call: TRBV7-8; cdr3_aa: CASSLAPIRRVYETQYF
j_call: TRBJ1-5; d_call: TRBD1; v_call: TRBV28; cdr3_aa: CASRKDRGRNQPQHF
j_call: TRBJ2-5; d_call: TRBD2; v_call: TRBV28; cdr3_aa: CASSFRPGGSGETQYF
j_call: TRBJ2-3; d_call: TRBD2; v_call: TRBV15; cdr3_aa: CATSRVALAGGSDTQYF
j_call: TRBJ2-1; d_call: TRBD2; v_call: TRBV4-1; cdr3_aa: CASSQGLAGGNGQDEQFF
j_call: TRBJ1-1; d_call: TRBD1; v_call: TRBV6-5; cdr3_aa: CASSRQGVNTEAFF
j_call: TRBJ2-2; d_call: NA; v_call: TRBV14; cdr3_aa: CASSPLQFSGELFF
j_call: TRBJ2-7; d_call: TRBD1; v_call: TRBV7-9; cdr3_aa: CASSLGGQGYEQYF
j_call: TRBJ1-1; d_call: TRBD1; v_call: TRBV5-1; cdr3_aa: CASSLAQGALNTEAFF
j_call: TRBJ1-3; d_call: NA; v_call: TRBV15; cdr3_aa: CATSRDYGVRGNTIYF
j_call: TRBJ1-1; d_call: NA; v_call: TRBV29-1; cdr3_aa: CSVEGQSTEAFF
j_call: TRBJ2-2; d_call: NA; v_call: TRBV28; cdr3_aa: CATNRVQNTGELFF